This T cell receptor beta chain comes out of a study of radiotherapy plus CTLA-4 blockade in lung cancer. Study at large: Disease control reached roughly 33%, with objective responses in 15% to 20%. Points from the study as a whole: Subsequent to radiotherapy plus ipilimumab, tumor-derived TCR clones underwent expansion in blood. With interferon-beta, early dynamics of blood T cell clones were reported to best predict response.

As concerns this clone: What it recognizes is unknown.

V shed 5 bases, J shed 12 bases, and the junction held 8 bases outside the gene matches. CDR3 length: 12 residues. In germline, CDR1 is MDHEN, CDR2 SYDVKM. Chemo-refractory metastatic non-small-cell lung cancer patients underwent focal radiation alongside CTLA-4 blockade with ipilimumab. Produced via immunoSEQ multiplex PCR; TCRdb's table is partial and in-frame only. Of around 29,000 clones listed, 80% to 90% are singletons. The chain combines TRBV28 with TRBJ1-1; the match to TRBD1 covers 8 bases. The receptor was derived from a human donor with non-small cell lung cancer that progressed on radiotherapy plus ipilimumab. Sequencing was performed on peripheral blood, taken from a patient treated with radiotherapy plus ipilimumab. CDR3 bases: TGTGCCAGCAGTCCTCGGACAGGGCCAACTTTCTTT. Amino acids: CASSPRTGPTFF.